The present TCR beta chain was sequenced within a study of neurological immune-mediated disorders. V lost 3 bases, J lost 3 bases, and 6 bases lay in between. This CDR3 is built from 13 residues. Germline-derived CDR1 and CDR2 are SGHTA and FQGTGA. This clonotype was recorded many times. Unsorted libraries were generated from 2 million PBMCs held at -80 degrees C. TCRdb re-called the 5' RACE reads with MiXCR, one entry per CDR3 protein. Of about 16,000 distinct CDR3 sequences in the sample, 20% to 25% are singletons; the top ten hold under 25%. J is TRBJ2-1 and V is TRBV7-3; D remains unclear. This sequence was found in a man aged 50 or older in good health. The sample was PBMCs. CDR3 sequence reads: CASSFDNYNEQFF. For the CDR3, the DNA is TGTGCCAGCAGCTTTGACAACTACAATGAGCAGTTCTTC. Using reference TRBV7-3 and TRBJ2-1 for the parts outside the CDR3, the full variable domain is GAGVSQTPSNKVTEKGKYVELRCDPISGHTALYWYRQSLGQGPEFLIYFQGTGAADDSGLPNDRFFAVRPEGSVSTLKIQRTERGDSAVYLCASSFDNYNEQFFGPGTRLTVL.